The 22 T cell receptor beta chains given below trace back to one sample, sequenced in a study of yellow fever vaccine responses in identical twins. TCRdb re-derived calls from the RT-PCR reads in MiXCR, one entry per CDR3 protein. The table lists over a thousand distinct CDR3 sequences, 84% of them singletons, with roughly 6.2% in the top ten. Specimen: T cells from blood (PBMCs), unsorted or a sorted subset (not recorded which), collected before or after yellow fever vaccination (not recorded which). The receptors were gathered from a woman aged 18-30 years who received the yellow fever vaccine.

This chain connects TRBV7-2 to TRBJ1-1; unclear D gene. This CDR3 is 13 amino acids long. Germline V gene lookup returns CDR1 SGHTA and CDR2 FQGNSA. Trimming removed 2 bases at V and 1 base at J, with 5 bases between. CDR3 sequence reads: CASSLNKNTEAFF. As DNA, the CDR3 is TGTGCCAGCAGCTTAAACAAGAACACTGAAGCTTTCTTT.

The V and J genes are TRBV15 and TRBJ2-3; 9 nucleotides match TRBD2. The CDR3 contains 15 residues. Germline CDR1 is LNHNV and CDR2 is YYDKDF (reference sequence). Losses at the gene ends were 3 bases for V and 4 bases for J; bases not matched to a gene: 5. The CDR3 loop reads CATSSSGSSADTQYF. CDR3 DNA: TGTGCCACCAGCAGTAGCGGGAGCTCCGCAGATACGCAGTATTTT.

V gene TRBV6-2 or TRBV6-3 combines with J gene TRBJ2-1; D may match TRBD1 or TRBD2 (5 bases each). Germline V gene sequence: CDR1 MNHEY, CDR2 SVGEGT. Trimming cost V 4 bases and J 5 bases, with 21 bases left between them. This CDR3 spans 17 amino acids. This CDR3 reads CASSSYTTPGRNNEQFF. As DNA, the CDR3 is TGTGCCAGCAGTTCCTATACGACCCCGGGACGGAACAATGAGCAGTTCTTC.

V is TRBV2 and J is TRBJ2-2, with a tentative D call TRBD2 (6 bases). V lost 5 bases to trimming and J lost 5 bases, with 15 bases between them. Germline V gene lookup returns CDR1 SNHLY and CDR2 FYNNEI. This CDR3 comprises 15 residues. CDR3 bases: TGTGCCAGCAGTCGAGGGGACCGGGGGACCGGGGAGCTGTTTTTT. Translation gives CASSRGDRGTGELFF.

The chain joins TRBV10-3 to TRBJ1-1; maybe TRBD1 (5 bases). In germline, CDR1 is ENHRY, CDR2 SYGVKD. The ends were cut back, 0 bases at V and 0 bases at J, with 14 bases in the middle. The CDR3 contains 17 residues. The CDR3 nucleotides are TGTGCCATCAGTGAGTCGGGGGGATTCTCCATGAACACTGAAGCTTTCTTT. This encodes CAISESGGFSMNTEAFF.

This clonotype was observed a few times. This chain joins TRBV6-5 and TRBJ1-2, with D perhaps TRBD1 (6 bases). Trimming pared 4 bases from V and 3 bases from J, leaving 9 bases between. Germline CDR1 is MNHEY and CDR2 is SVGAGI. The CDR3 length is 13 residues. The CDR3 DNA reads as TGTGCCAGCAGTTCCACAGGGTACTATGGCTACACCTTC. This encodes CASSSTGYYGYTF.

This sequence joins TRBV7-8 and TRBJ2-2; the D is unclear. This CDR3 contains 12 residues. Germline V gene lookup returns CDR1 SGHVS and CDR2 FQNEAQ. The V and J ends lost 7 bases and 6 bases respectively, with 9 bases between them. The CDR3 nucleotides are TGTGCCAGCAACCATTTTGCCGGGGAGCTGTTTTTT. Protein sequence: CASNHFAGELFF.

The chain couples TRBV3-1 to TRBJ2-6, with a weak D call TRBD2 (5 bases). The germline gives CDR1 LGHDT, CDR2 YNNKEL (reference sequence). CDR3 length equals 15 residues. V lost 4 bases, J lost 5 bases, and 12 bases lay in between. The CDR3 coding sequence is TGTGCCAGCAGCCCTAGCCGAAGTCGGGCCAACGTCCTGACTTTC. This encodes CASSPSRSRANVLTF.

V usage is TRBV10-3 and J usage is TRBJ2-7; a possible D gene is TRBD1 (5 bases). CDR1 is ENHRY and CDR2 is SYGVKD in the germline V gene. The V and J ends lost 3 bases and 0 bases respectively, with 6 bases between them. This CDR3 has 13 amino acids. CDR3 region: CAISEDSSYEQYF. The CDR3 DNA is TGTGCCATCAGTGAAGACAGCTCCTACGAGCAGTACTTC.

In this sample, this clonotype turned up a few times. The chain employs TRBV15 and TRBJ2-5, with unresolved D. Germline V CDR1 and CDR2: LNHNV, YYDKDF (reference sequence). The ends were cut back, 0 bases at V and 5 bases at J, with 10 bases in the middle. The length of the CDR3 is 14 residues. The CDR3 here is CATSRDRREETQYF. The CDR3 DNA reads TGTGCCACCAGCAGAGATCGAAGAGAGGAGACCCAGTACTTC.

This clonotype has only one observation. V usage is TRBV11-1 and J usage is TRBJ1-1, with no clear D. Trimming took 5 bases from V and 11 from J, leaving 21 bases between them. CDR3 length: 14 residues. Germline-derived CDR1 and CDR2 are SGHAT and FQDESV (reference sequence). CDR3 residues: CASSLGTGPYTAFF. CDR3 DNA: TGTGCCAGCAGCCTAGGAACCGGGCCTTATACGGCTTTCTTT.

The V gene is TRBV29-1, the J gene TRBJ2-1; the D gene is possibly TRBD1 (6 bases). The germline V and J ends were trimmed by 2 bases and 4 bases, with 12 bases remaining between them. The CDR3 contains 14 residues. CDR1 and CDR2 (germline): SQVTM, ANQGSEA. CDR3 DNA: TGCAGCGTTGAATGGACAGAAGATTACAATGAGCAGTTCTTC. Its protein is CSVEWTEDYNEQFF.

The V and J genes are TRBV7-2 and TRBJ2-7; a possible D gene is TRBD2 (5 bases). Germline-derived CDR1 and CDR2 are SGHTA and FQGNSA. V lost 0 bases, J lost 2 bases, and 8 bases lay in between. The CDR3 totals 14 residues. The CDR3 DNA reads TGTGCCAGCAGCTTAGCGGGAGAAACCTACGAGCAGTACTTC. Its protein is CASSLAGETYEQYF.

The chain has TRBV7-6 and TRBJ2-5, with D perhaps TRBD2 (5 bases). V shed 1 base and J shed 7 bases, with 10 bases lying between them. Germline CDR1 and CDR2: SGHVS and FNYEAQ. CDR3 length equals 13 residues. CDR3 residues: CASSLEVRGTQYF. The CDR3, as DNA: TGTGCCAGCAGCTTAGAGGTCCGGGGGACCCAGTACTTC.

This clonotype was detected only a few times. The gene calls are TRBV10-1 and TRBJ1-6; D remains unclear. There are 13 residues in the CDR3. Trimming shortened V by 10 bases and J by 0 bases, and 7 bases separated the two germline ends. In germline, CDR1 is WNHNN, CDR2 SYGVQD (reference sequence). The CDR3: CATGASYNSPLHF. The CDR3 DNA reads as TGCGCCACCGGAGCCTCCTATAATTCACCCCTCCACTTT.

As concerns this clonotype: Germline and junction disagree at one end, which may indicate a read error. This chain joins TRBV7-7 and TRBJ2-3, with 9 positions matching TRBD2. The CDR3 covers 15 residues. CDR1 is SSHAT and CDR2 is FNYEAQ in the germline V gene (reference sequence). CDR3 nucleotides: TGTGCTAGCAGCGGGGGACTAGCCAACACAGATACGCAGTATTTT. This sequence encodes CASSGGLANTDTQYF.

V usage is TRBV11-2 and J usage is TRBJ2-7; 8 nucleotides match TRBD1. Germline CDR1 SGHAT, CDR2 FQNNGV. The V gene end was trimmed by 11 bases and the J gene end by 6 bases; junction bases not matched to a gene: 12. This CDR3 has 13 amino acids. CDR3 protein: CAVQGARYGEQYF. The DNA of the CDR3 is TGTGCCGTCCAGGGGGCGCGGTATGGCGAGCAGTACTTC. Looking up the rest from reference TRBV11-2 and TRBJ2-7 gives the full variable domain: EAGVAQSPRYKIIEKRQSVAFWCNPISGHATLYWYQQILGQGPKLLIQFQNNGVVDDSQLPKDRFSAERLKGVDSTLKIQPAKLEDSAVYLCAVQGARYGEQYFGPGTRLTVT.

V gene TRBV29-1 combines with J gene TRBJ2-5, with TRBD1 as a possible D gene (6 bases). V gave up 1 base and J gave up 2 bases, with 17 bases separating them. There are 16 residues in the CDR3. CDR1 is SQVTM, CDR2 ANQGSEA, per germline. In nucleotides, the CDR3 is TGCAGCGTTGAAGGGGAGCCGGGACATCGACAAGAGACCCAGTACTTC. This translates into CSVEGEPGHRQETQYF.

The chain employs TRBV6-1 and TRBJ2-3; D may be TRBD1 (7 bases). V gave up 6 bases and J gave up 4 bases, with 14 bases separating them. This CDR3 region has 14 residues. CDR1 is MNHNS, CDR2 SASEGT, per germline. This CDR3 is CASRHQGGPDTQYF. The CDR3 DNA sequence: TGTGCCAGCAGGCATCAGGGGGGCCCAGATACGCAGTATTTT.

The rearrangement links TRBV4-1 to TRBJ2-7; D is uncertain. The germline V gene has CDR1 MGHRA and CDR2 YSYEKL. CDR3 size: 13 residues. Trimming pared 4 bases from V and 3 bases from J, leaving 10 bases between. The CDR3 is CASSPTASYEQYF. The CDR3 DNA reads as TGCGCCAGCAGCCCAACCGCAAGCTACGAGCAGTACTTC.

With regard to this clonotype: One junction end disagrees with the germline gene, perhaps due to a read error. The rearrangement joins TRBV7-7 to TRBJ2-1; the match to TRBD2 covers 7 bases. This CDR3 comprises 15 residues. CDR1 is SSHAT, CDR2 FNYEAQ, per germline (reference sequence). The CDR3: CASSLGGSPYNEQFF. The CDR3 DNA sequence: TGTGCTAGCAGCTTAGGCGGGAGTCCCTACAATGAGCAGTTCTTC.

The rearrangement uses TRBV5-1 and TRBJ2-4, with D uncertain. The V gene's germline CDR1 is SGHRS and CDR2 YFSETQ. Trimming took off 6 bases at V and 6 bases at J, with 7 bases between the two ends. The CDR3 loop spans 11 amino acids. The CDR3 region is CASTTGNIQYF. CDR3 nucleotides: TGCGCCAGCACCACGGGAAACATTCAGTACTTC.